The present T cell receptor beta chain was sequenced within a study of T cell repertoires in cytomegalovirus infection. Study as a whole: Carrying CMV and the relevant HLA type showed in public TCR beta signatures.

Ten or more counts support this clonotype. Its matching antigen is unknown. This CDR3 comprises 15 residues. Germline V gene data show CDR1 as SGHVS and CDR2 as FQNEAQ. Losses at the gene ends were 3 bases for V and 4 bases for J; bases not matched to a gene: 7. TCRdb independently ran MiXCR on the reads; one entry per CDR3 protein. The table includes tens of thousands of distinct CDR3 sequences, 20% detected once. Material: PBMCs, sequenced either directly or after in vitro stimulation (not recorded which). The receptor comes from a human donor in good health (CMV status not recorded). Some clones in this sample may be carry-over from other donors' samples. The chain is built from TRBV7-8 and TRBJ1-1; 8 bases match TRBD1. The CDR3 DNA reads as TGTGCCAGCAGCTTCCCTCAGGGGGCTGGCACTGAAGCTTTCTTT. As protein: CASSFPQGAGTEAFF.